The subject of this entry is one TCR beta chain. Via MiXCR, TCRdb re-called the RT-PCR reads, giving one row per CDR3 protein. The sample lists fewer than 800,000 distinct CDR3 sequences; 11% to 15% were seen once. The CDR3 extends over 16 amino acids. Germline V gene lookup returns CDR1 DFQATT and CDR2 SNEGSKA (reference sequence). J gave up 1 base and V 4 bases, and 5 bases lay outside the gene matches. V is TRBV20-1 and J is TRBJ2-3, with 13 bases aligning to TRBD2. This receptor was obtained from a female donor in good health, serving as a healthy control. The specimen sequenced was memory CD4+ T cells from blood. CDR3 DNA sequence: TGCAGTGCTATCACACTAGCGGGGGGGGGCACAGATACGCAGTATTTT. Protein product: CSAITLAGGGTDTQYF.